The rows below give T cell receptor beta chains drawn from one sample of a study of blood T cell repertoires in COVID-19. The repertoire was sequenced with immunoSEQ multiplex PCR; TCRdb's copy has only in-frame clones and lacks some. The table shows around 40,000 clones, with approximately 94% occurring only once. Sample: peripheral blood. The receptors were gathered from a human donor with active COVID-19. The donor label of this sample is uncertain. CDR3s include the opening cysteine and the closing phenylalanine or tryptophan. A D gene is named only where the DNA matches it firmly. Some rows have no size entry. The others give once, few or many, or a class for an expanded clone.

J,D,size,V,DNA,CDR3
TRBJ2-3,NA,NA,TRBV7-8,TGTGCCAGCAGTTTAGTGAGGAGCACAGATACGCAGTATTTT,CASSLVRSTDTQYF
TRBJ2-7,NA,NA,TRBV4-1,TGCGCCAGCAGCCAGGAAGGCACTTCACAGGGGACTTATGAGCAGTACTTC,CASSQEGTSQGTYEQYF
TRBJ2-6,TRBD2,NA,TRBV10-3,TGTGCCATCAGCTCGCGCCTACTAGCGGGGGAGTCTGGGGCCAACGTCCTGACTTTC,CAISSRLLAGESGANVLTF
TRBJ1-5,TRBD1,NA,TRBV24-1,TGTGCCACCAGTGACCGAGGGGGCCTGGGTCAGCCCCAGCATTTT,CATSDRGGLGQPQHF
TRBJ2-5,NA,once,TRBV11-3,TGTGCCAGCAGCCCCACCGGTGTCGATGAGACCCAGTACTTC,CASSPTGVDETQYF
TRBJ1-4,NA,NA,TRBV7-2,TGTGCCAGCAGCCGGGGGATAACTAATGAAAAACTGTTTTTT,CASSRGITNEKLFF
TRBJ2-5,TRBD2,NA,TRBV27,TGTGCCAGCAGGCCTGGCCAGGGTAGCGGGGAAAAAGAGACCCAGTACTTC,CASRPGQGSGEKETQYF
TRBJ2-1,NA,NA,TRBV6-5,TGTGCCAGCACCCAAATCCAAAATAGTGAGCAGTTCTTC,CASTQIQNSEQFF
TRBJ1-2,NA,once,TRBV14,TGTGCCAGCAGCCAAGGCGGTTATTATGGCTACACCTTC,CASSQGGYYGYTF
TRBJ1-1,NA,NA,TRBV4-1,TGCGCCAGCAGCCGGGGAACGGGGGGTATGAACACTGAAGCTTTCTTT,CASSRGTGGMNTEAFF
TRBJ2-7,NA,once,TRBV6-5,TGTGCCAGCAAACCGGGGGATAAGACCTACGAGCAGTACTTC,CASKPGDKTYEQYF
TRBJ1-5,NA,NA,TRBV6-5,TGTGCCAGCGGAGGGGCGAGATGGGATCAGCCCCAGCATTTT,CASGGARWDQPQHF
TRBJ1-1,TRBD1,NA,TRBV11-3,TGTGCCAGCAGCACCATCCGGACAGGACAGGGAAAAGCTTTCTTT,CASSTIRTGQGKAFF
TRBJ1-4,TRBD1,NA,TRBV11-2,TGTGCCAGCAGCTTAGCCCCGGGACAGGGTTTCATGAGTGAAAAACTGTTTTTT,CASSLAPGQGFMSEKLFF
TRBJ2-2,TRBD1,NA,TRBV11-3,TGTGCCAGCAGTGGACAGGGCGTGCTGAAGACCGGGGAGCTGTTTTTT,CASSGQGVLKTGELFF
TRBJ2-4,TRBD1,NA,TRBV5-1,TGCGCCAGCACACCTAATCCGGGACAGGGGTCCATTCAGTACTTC,CASTPNPGQGSIQYF
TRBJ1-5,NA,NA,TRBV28,TGTGCCAGCAGTGAGCTTGGCAATCAGCCCCAGCATTTT,CASSELGNQPQHF
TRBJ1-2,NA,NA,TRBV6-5,TGTGCCAGCAGTTACGGGGCAGGGAAGGTCTGGGGCTACACCTTC,CASSYGAGKVWGYTF
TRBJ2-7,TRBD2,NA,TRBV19,TGTGCCAGTAGTCGAGAAAAGGGACTAGCGGGAGGGGGCGAGCAGTACTTC,CASSREKGLAGGGEQYF
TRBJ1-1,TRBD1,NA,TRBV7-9,TGTGCCAGCAGCACGCGAAGACAGGGTATAATCACTGAAGCTTTCTTT,CASSTRRQGIITEAFF